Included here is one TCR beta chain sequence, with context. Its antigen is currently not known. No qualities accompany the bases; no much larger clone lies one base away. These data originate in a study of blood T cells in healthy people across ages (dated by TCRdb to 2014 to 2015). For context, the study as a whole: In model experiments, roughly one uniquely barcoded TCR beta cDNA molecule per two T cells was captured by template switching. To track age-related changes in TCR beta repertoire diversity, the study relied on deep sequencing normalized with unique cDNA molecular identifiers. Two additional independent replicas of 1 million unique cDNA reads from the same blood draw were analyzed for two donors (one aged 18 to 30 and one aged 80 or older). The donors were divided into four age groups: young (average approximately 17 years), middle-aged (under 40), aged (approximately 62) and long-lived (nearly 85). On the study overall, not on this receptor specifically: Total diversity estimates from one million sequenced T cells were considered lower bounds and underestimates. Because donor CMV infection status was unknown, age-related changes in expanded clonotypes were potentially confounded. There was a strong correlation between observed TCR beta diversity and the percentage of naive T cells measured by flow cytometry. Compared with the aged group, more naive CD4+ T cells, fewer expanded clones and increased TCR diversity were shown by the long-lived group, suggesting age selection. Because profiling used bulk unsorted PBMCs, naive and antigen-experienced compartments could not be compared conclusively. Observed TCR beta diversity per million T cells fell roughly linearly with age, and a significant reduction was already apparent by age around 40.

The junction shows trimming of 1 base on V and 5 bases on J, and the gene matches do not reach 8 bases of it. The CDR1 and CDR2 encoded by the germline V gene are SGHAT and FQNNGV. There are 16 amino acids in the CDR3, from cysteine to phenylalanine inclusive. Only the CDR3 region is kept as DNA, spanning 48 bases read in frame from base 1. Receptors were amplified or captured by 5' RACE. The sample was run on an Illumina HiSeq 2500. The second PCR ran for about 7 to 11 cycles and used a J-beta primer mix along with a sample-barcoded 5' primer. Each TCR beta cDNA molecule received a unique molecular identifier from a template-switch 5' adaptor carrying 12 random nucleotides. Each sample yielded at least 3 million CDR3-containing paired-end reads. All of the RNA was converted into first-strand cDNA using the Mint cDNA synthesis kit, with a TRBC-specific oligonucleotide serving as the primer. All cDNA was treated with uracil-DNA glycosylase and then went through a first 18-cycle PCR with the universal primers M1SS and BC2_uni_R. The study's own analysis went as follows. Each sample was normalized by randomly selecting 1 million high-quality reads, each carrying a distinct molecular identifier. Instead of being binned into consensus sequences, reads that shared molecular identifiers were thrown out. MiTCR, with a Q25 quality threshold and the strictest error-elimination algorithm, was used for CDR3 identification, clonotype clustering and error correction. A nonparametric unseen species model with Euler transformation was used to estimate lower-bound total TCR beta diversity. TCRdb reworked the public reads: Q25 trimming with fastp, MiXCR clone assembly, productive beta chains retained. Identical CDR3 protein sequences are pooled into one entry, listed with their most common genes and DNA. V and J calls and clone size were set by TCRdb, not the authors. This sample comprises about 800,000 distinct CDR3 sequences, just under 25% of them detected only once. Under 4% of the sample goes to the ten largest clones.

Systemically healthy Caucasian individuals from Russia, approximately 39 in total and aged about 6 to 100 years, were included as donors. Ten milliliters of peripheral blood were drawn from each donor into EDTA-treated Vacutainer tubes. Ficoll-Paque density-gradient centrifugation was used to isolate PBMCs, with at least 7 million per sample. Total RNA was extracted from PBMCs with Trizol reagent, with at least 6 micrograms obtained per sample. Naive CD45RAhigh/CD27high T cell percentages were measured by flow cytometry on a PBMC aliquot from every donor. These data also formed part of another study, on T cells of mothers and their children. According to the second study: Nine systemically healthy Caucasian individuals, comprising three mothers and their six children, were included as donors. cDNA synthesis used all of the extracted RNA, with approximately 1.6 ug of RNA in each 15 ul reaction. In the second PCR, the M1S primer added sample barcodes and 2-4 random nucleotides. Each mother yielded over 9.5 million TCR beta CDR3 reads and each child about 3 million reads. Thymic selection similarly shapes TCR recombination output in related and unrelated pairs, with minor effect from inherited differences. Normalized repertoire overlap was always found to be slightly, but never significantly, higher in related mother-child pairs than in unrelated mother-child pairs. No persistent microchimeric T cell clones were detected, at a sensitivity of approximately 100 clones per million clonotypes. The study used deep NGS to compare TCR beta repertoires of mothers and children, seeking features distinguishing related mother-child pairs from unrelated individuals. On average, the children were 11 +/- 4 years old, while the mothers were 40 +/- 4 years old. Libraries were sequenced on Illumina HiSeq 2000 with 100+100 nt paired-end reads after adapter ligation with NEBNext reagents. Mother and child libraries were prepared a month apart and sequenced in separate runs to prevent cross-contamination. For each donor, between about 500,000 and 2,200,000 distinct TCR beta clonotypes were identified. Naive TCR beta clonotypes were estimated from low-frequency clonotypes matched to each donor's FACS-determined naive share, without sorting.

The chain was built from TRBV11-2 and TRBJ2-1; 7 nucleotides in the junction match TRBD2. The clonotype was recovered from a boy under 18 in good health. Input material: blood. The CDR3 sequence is CASSLASSGENNEQFF. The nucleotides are TGTGCCAGCAGCTTAGCATCTAGCGGAGAGAACAATGAGCAGTTCTTC.